This T cell receptor beta chain is from a study of intratumoral heterogeneity in liver cancer. Study-wide context: In the full approximately 14-patient cohort, the median age was around 66 years and the majority of patients were male. The study combined RNA-seq, DNA sequencing, TCR-seq and SNP array data from multiple regions of hepatocellular carcinoma specimens to study intratumor heterogeneity. A total of some 73 multiregional samples from approximately 15 HCC patients, consisting of approximately 50 tumoral and approximately 20 adjacent nontumoral regions, were included in the overall cohort. The full study reports these points: Tumor region a in each sequenced patient had significantly more unique T-cell clonal expansions than region b. TCR sequencing reportedly confirmed RNA-seq-based estimates of regional differences in tumor-infiltrating lymphocyte burden. The authors noted a relatively low number of patients and under-sampled tumor-infiltrating lymphocyte representation as limitations. Within each of the two sequenced patients, overall T cell clonality showed no significant difference between tumor regions.

The immunoSEQ assay was used to sequence TCR beta chain CDR3 regions from genomic DNA. Rearranged VDJ segments were amplified with primers that anneal to V and J segments. On the authors' methods: The ImmunoSeq Analyzer software was used to calculate clonality and richness metrics. Clones with differential abundance between regions were identified with Fisher's exact test combined with a beta-binomial method for additional stringency. Sourced from immuneACCESS, this table was stored by TCRdb with only in-frame sequences that have V and J called. A share of the clones is absent; for the studies checked, an unresolved V gene accounts for under half, and the remainder has no known explanation. V, J and clone size are those of that table, while D and trimming were read from the DNA. Here the sample has approximately 6,600 clones; around 60% occur a single time. The ten biggest clones cover approximately 15% of the sample.

Samples labelled H came from distinct, geographically separated regions of the hepatocellular carcinoma nodule. Early-stage hepatocellular carcinoma was present in all patients, and no therapy was administered to any patient before surgical resection. Sampled areas lacked macroscopic evidence of necrosis or hemorrhage. TCR sequencing (ImmunoSeq) was performed on multiple regions from two patients. Frozen resection tissue samples were collected at a distance of at least 1 cm from each other. Genomic DNA was isolated from bulk tissue with the DNeasy blood and tissue kit. As concerns this clone: There is no known antigen for this receptor. No base quality values were provided; no much bigger clone lies one nucleotide off.

This TCR was sampled from a man aged 65 to 79 with hepatocellular carcinoma. Sequencing used tumor tissue, obtained before any cancer treatment.

The DNA sequence is given as TGTGCCAGCAGTTACGGGCGACAGACCATATATTTT. Its product reads: CASSYGRQTIYF. Here the chain combines TRBV6-2 or TRBV6-3 and TRBJ1-3; TRBD1 could be the D gene, as 5 bases match. The CDR1 and CDR2 encoded by the germline V gene are MNHEY and SVGEGT. The CDR3, cysteine through phenylalanine, is 12 amino acids long. The read is trimmed to its CDR3 DNA, 36 bases read in frame from base 1. V and J lose 2 bases and 10 bases, and a span of 9 bases separates them.